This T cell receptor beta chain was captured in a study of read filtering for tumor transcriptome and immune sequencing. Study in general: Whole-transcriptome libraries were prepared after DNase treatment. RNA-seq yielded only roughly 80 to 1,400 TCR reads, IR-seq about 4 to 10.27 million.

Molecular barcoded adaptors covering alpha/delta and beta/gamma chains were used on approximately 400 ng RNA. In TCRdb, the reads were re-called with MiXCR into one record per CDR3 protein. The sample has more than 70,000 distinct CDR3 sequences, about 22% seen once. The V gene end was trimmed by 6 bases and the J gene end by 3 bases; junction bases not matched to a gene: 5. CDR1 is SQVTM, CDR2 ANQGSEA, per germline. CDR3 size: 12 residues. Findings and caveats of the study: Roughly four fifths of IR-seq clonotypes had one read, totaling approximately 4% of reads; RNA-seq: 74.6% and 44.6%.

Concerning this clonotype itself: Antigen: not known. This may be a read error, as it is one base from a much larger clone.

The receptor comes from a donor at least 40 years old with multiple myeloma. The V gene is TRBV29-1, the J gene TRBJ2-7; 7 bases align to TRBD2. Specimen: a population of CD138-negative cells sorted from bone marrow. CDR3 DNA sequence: TGCAGCGTGACTAGCCGGGGCTACGAGCAGTACTTC. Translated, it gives CSVTSRGYEQYF.